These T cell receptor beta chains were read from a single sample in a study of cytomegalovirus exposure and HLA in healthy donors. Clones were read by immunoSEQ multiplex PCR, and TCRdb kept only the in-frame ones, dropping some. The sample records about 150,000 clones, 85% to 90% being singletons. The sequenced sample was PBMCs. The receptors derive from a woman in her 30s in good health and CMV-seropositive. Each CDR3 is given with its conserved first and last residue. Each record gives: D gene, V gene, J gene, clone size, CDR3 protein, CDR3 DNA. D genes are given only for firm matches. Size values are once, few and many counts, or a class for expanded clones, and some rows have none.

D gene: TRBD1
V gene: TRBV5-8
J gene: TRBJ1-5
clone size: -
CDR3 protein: CASSRTGVGNQPQHF
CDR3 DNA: TGTGCCAGCAGCCGGACAGGGGTCGGCAATCAGCCCCAGCATTTT

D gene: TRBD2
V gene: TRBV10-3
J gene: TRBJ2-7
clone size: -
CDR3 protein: CAISESDSGSAEQYF
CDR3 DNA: TGTGCCATCAGTGAGTCCGATAGCGGGAGTGCCGAGCAGTACTTC

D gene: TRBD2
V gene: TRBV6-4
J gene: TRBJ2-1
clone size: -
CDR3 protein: CASSEAGEGSEQFF
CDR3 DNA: TGTGCCAGCAGTGAAGCGGGGGAAGGGAGTGAGCAGTTCTTC

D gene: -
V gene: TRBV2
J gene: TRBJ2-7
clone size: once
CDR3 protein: CASRVTGPYEQYF
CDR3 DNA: TGTGCCAGCAGGGTAACAGGCCCTTACGAGCAGTACTTC

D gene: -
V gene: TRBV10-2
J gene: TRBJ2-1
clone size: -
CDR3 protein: CASSESQGWNNEQFF
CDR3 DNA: TGCGCCAGCAGTGAGTCGCAGGGTTGGAACAATGAGCAGTTCTTC

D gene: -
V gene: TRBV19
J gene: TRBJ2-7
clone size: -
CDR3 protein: CASSEGGEQYF
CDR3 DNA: TGTGCCAGTAGTGAAGGGGGCGAGCAGTACTTC

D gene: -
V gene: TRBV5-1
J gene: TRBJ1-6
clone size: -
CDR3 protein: CASSLAGVSPLHF
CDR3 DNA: TGCGCCAGCAGCTTGGCGGGAGTTTCACCCCTCCACTTT

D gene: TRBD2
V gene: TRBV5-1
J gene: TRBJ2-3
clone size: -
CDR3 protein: CASSLAGLAGGPSTDTQYF
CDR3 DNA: TGCGCCAGCAGCTTGGCGGGACTAGCGGGGGGCCCTAGCACAGATACGCAGTATTTT

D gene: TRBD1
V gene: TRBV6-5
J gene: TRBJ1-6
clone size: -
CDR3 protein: CASSYEQGSNSPLHF
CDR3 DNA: TGTGCCAGCAGTTACGAACAGGGGTCTAATTCACCCCTCCACTTT

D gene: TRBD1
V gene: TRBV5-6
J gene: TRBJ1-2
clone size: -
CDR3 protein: CASSFGTGASHGYTF
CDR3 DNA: TGTGCCAGCAGCTTCGGGACAGGGGCCAGCCATGGCTACACCTTC

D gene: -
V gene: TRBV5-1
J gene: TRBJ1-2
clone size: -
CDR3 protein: CASSSDRRYGYTF
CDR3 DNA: TGCGCCAGCAGCTCTGACAGGCGGTATGGCTACACCTTC

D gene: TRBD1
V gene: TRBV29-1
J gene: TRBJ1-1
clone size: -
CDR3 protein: CSVEPYRGTEAFF
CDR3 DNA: TGCAGCGTTGAGCCTTACAGGGGGACTGAAGCTTTCTTT

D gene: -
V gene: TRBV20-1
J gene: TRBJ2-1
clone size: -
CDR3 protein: CSALVANEQFF
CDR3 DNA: TGCAGTGCTCTCGTAGCGAATGAGCAGTTCTTC

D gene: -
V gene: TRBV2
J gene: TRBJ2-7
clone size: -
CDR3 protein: CASSEGGGPYEQYF
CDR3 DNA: TGTGCCAGCAGTGAGGGCGGGGGCCCGTACGAGCAGTACTTC

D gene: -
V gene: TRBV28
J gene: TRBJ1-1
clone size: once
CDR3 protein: CASLGLSEAFF
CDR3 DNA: TGTGCCAGCTTGGGCCTGTCTGAAGCTTTCTTT

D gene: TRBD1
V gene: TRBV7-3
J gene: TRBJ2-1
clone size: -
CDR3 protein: CASSLGWTGNNEQFF
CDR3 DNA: TGTGCCAGCAGCCTTGGATGGACAGGTAACAATGAGCAGTTCTTC

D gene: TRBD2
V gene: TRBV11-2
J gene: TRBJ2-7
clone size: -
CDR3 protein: CASSSRLAGGEQYF
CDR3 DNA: TGTGCCAGCAGCTCCAGACTAGCGGGAGGCGAGCAGTACTTC

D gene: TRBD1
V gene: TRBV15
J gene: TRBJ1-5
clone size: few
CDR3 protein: CATSYADRGNQPQHF
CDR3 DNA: TGTGCCACCAGCTACGCGGACAGGGGGAATCAGCCCCAGCATTTT

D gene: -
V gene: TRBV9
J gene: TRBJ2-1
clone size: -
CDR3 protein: CASSVGPSSYNEQFF
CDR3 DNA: TGTGCCAGCAGCGTAGGTCCTAGCTCCTACAATGAGCAGTTCTTC

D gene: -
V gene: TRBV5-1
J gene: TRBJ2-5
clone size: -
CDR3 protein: CASSLSTGPPETQYF
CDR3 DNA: TGCGCCAGCAGCTTGAGTACAGGGCCCCCAGAGACCCAGTACTTC

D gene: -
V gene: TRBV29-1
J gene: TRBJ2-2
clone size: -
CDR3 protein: CSVRTSSGVGELFF
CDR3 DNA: TGCAGCGTCCGGACTAGTTCAGGGGTCGGGGAGCTGTTTTTT

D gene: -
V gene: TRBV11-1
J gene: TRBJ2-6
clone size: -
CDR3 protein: CASSLRQAGANVLTF
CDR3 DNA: TGTGCCAGCAGCTTAAGGCAGGCTGGGGCCAACGTCCTGACTTTC

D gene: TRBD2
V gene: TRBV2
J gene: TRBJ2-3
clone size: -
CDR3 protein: CASSTQGGGTDTQYF
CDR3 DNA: TGTGCCAGCAGTACGCAGGGAGGGGGCACAGATACGCAGTATTTT

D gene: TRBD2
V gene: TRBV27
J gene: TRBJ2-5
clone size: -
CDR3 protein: CASSPGLAGGGETQYF
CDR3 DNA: TGTGCCAGCAGTCCCGGACTAGCGGGAGGGGGAGAGACCCAGTACTTC

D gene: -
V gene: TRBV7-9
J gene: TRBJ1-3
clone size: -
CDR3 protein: CASSRQAGLSGNTIYF
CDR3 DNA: TGTGCCAGCAGCCGTCAGGCTGGCCTTTCTGGAAACACCATATATTTT

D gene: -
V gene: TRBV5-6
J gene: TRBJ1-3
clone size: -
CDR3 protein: CASSLLGGTGNTIYF
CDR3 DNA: TGTGCCAGCAGCTTGCTTGGGGGGACTGGAAACACCATATATTTT

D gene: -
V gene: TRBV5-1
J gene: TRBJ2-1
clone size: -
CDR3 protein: CASSPEPYNEQFF
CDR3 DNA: TGCGCCAGCAGCCCAGAACCGTACAATGAGCAGTTCTTC

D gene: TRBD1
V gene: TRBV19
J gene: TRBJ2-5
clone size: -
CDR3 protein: CASSTTRGRGETQYF
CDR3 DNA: TGTGCCAGTAGTACCACCAGGGGGCGCGGGGAGACCCAGTACTTC

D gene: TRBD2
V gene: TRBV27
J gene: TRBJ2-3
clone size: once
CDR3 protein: CASSRGRAADTQYF
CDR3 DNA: TGTGCCAGCAGTCGCGGGAGGGCAGCAGATACGCAGTATTTT

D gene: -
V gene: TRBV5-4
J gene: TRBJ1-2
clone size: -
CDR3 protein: CASSVPHDTNYGYTF
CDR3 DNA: TGTGCCAGCAGCGTGCCCCATGACACTAACTATGGCTACACCTTC

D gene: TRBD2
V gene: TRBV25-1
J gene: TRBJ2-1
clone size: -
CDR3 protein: CASSLAGGDNEQFF
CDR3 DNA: TGTGCCAGCAGTCTAGCGGGAGGAGACAATGAGCAGTTCTTC

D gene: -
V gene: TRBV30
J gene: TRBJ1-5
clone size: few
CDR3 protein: CWQSSNQPQHF
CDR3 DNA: TGTTGGCAGTCTAGCAATCAGCCCCAGCATTTT

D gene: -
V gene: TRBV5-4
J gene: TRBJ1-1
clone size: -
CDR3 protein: CASSASSQNTEAFF
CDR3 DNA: TGTGCCAGCAGCGCCAGTTCCCAGAACACTGAAGCTTTCTTT

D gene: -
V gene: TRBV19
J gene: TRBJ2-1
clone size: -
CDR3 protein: CASSIGGHGQFF
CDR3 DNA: TGTGCCAGTAGTATAGGGGGCCATGGGCAGTTCTTC

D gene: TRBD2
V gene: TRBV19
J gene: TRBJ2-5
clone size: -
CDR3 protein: CASWGGTLQETQYF
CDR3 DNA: TGTGCCAGTTGGGGGGGGACTCTACAAGAGACCCAGTACTTC

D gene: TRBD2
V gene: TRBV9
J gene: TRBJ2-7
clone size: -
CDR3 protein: CASSAGDLAGGYEQYF
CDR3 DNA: TGTGCCAGCAGCGCAGGCGACTTAGCGGGAGGCTACGAGCAGTACTTC

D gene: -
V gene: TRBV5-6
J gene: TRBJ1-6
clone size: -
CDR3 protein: CASSLAGIYNSPLHF
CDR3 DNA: TGTGCCAGCAGCTTGGCAGGGATCTATAATTCACCCCTCCACTTT

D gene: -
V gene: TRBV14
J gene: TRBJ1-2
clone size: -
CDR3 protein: CASSQDRLWPRRHGYTF
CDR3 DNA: TGTGCCAGCAGCCAAGATCGTCTCTGGCCGAGGAGGCATGGCTACACCTTC

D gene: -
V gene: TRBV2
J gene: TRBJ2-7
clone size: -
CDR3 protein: CASSEDSRWRF
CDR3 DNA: TGTGCCAGCAGTGAGGACTCCAGGTGGCGCTTC

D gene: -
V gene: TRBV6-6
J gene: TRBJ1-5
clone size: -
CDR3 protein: CASRPQGGNQPQHF
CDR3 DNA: TGTGCCAGCAGACCACAGGGCGGCAATCAGCCCCAGCATTTT

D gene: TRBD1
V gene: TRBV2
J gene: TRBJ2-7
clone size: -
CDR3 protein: CATIGDSPAYEQYF
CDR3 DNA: TGTGCCACCATTGGGGACAGCCCTGCTTACGAGCAGTACTTC

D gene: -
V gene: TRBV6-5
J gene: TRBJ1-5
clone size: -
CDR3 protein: CASSQRTGNQPQHF
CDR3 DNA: TGTGCCAGCAGTCAACGGACGGGGAATCAGCCCCAGCATTTT

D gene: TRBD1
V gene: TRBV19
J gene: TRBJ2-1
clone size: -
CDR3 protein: CASSIFGTGNNEQFF
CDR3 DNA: TGTGCCAGTAGTATATTTGGGACAGGAAACAATGAGCAGTTCTTC

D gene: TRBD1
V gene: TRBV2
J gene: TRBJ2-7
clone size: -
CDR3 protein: CASSETRFGGWTGATEQYF
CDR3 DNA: TGTGCCAGCAGTGAAACTCGATTTGGGGGATGGACAGGGGCAACGGAGCAGTACTTC

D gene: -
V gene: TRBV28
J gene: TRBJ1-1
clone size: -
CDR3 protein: CASSPNRENTEAFF
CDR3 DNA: TGTGCCAGCAGCCCAAACAGAGAAAACACTGAAGCTTTCTTT

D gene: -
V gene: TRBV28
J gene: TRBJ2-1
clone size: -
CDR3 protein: CASRYRGGASYNEQFF
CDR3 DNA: TGTGCCAGCAGGTACCGCGGAGGGGCCTCCTACAATGAGCAGTTCTTC

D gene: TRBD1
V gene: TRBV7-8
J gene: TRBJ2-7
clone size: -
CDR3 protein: CASSHIPDRAISYEQYF
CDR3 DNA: TGTGCCAGCAGCCATATTCCTGACAGGGCAATATCCTACGAGCAGTACTTC

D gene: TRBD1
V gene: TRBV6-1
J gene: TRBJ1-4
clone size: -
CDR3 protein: CASSWTGGGEKLFF
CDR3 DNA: TGTGCCAGCAGTTGGACAGGGGGTGGTGAAAAACTGTTTTTT

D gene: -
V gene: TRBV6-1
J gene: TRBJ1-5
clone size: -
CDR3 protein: CASSERSRGGGQPQHF
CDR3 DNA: TGTGCCAGCAGTGAGCGATCCAGGGGAGGGGGTCAGCCCCAGCATTTT

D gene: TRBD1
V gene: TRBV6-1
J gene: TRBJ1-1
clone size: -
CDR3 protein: CASSGDRGRVDTEAFF
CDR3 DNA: TGTGCCAGCAGTGGTGACAGGGGGAGGGTCGACACTGAAGCTTTCTTT

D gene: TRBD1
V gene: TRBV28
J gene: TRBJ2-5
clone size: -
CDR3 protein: CASSSSGTGGQETQYF
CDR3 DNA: TGTGCCAGCAGTAGTTCTGGGACAGGGGGCCAAGAGACCCAGTACTTC

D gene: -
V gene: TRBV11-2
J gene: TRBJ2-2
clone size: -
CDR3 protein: CASSSPQGYTGELFF
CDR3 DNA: TGTGCCAGCAGCTCACCACAGGGTTACACCGGGGAGCTGTTTTTT

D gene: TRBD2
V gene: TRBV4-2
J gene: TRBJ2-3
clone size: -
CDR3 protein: CASTTSGSSTDTQYF
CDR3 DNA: TGTGCCAGCACCACTAGCGGGTCATCCACAGATACGCAGTATTTT

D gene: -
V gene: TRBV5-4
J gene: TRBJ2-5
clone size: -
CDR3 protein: CASSRDSQETQYF
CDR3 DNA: TGTGCCAGCAGCCGGGACTCACAAGAGACCCAGTACTTC

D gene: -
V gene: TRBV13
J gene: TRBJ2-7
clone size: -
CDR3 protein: CASSAPFSPYEQYF
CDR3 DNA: TGTGCCAGCAGCGCGCCTTTTTCACCGTACGAGCAGTACTTC